This T cell receptor beta chain emerged from a study of T cell changes during pregnancy in multiple sclerosis. Method: immunoSEQ multiplex PCR; TCRdb's copy keeps in-frame clones and lacks some. The sample has about 97,000 clones; 90% are singletons. Germline V gene sequence: CDR1 SGHDT, CDR2 YYEEEE. The CDR3 consists of 15 residues. V lost 0 bases and J 6 bases, leaving 10 bases between the germline ends. The sample in question was peripheral blood, obtained in the second trimester of pregnancy. This sequence was found in a female donor in good health, enrolled as a control in a pregnancy study. The chain uses TRBV5-6 and TRBJ1-6; the D is unclear. For the CDR3, the DNA is TGTGCCAGCAGCTTGGTGAGCGCCAGTAATTCACCCCTCCACTTT. Protein product: CASSLVSASNSPLHF.